What follows are 25 T cell receptor beta chains derived from one specimen sequenced in a study of T cells after yellow fever vaccination. TCRdb fed the 5' RACE reads into MiXCR, producing one record per CDR3 protein. The sample consists of about 320,000 distinct CDR3 sequences, approximately 4% of them appearing once. The starting material was PBMCs, obtained 15 days after the yellow fever booster vaccination. The receptors were sampled from a man aged 18 to 30 who received the YFV17D yellow fever vaccine.

This clonotype showed up many times. The rearrangement links TRBV6-6 to TRBJ2-2, with D uncertain. The CDR3 consists of 14 residues. V lost 10 bases to trimming and J lost 1 base, with 13 bases between them. The V gene's germline CDR1 is MNHNY and CDR2 SVGAGI (reference sequence). DNA for the CDR3: TGTGCCACTTCACTTTGGGTGAACACCGGGGAGCTGTTTTTT. This translates into CATSLWVNTGELFF.

This clonotype has at least ten counts. The chain uses TRBV6-5 and TRBJ1-4; unclear D gene. The CDR3 is 14 residues long. The V end lost 5 bases, the J end lost 5 bases, and 12 bases lay between the germline ends. Germline V gene sequence: CDR1 MNHEY, CDR2 SVGAGI. CDR3 loop: CASSNSRKNEKLFF. CDR3 nucleotides: TGTGCCAGCAGTAACAGCAGGAAGAATGAAAAACTGTTTTTT.

This clonotype was counted between two and nine times. This sequence joins TRBV20-1 and TRBJ2-3; D not certain. The germline V gene encodes CDR1 DFQATT and CDR2 SNEGSKA (reference sequence). This CDR3 has 12 amino acids. Trimming shortened V by 3 bases and J by 2 bases, and 6 bases separated the two germline ends. The CDR3 DNA sequence: TGCAGTGCTAGTGGCCTCACAGATACGCAGTATTTT. Translation: CSASGLTDTQYF.

There are many counts of this clonotype. The V and J genes are TRBV6-6 and TRBJ1-1; the D gene is possibly TRBD1 (5 bases). The CDR3 loop spans 16 amino acids. CDR1 and CDR2 (germline): MNHNY, SVGAGI (reference sequence). V lost 2 bases and J lost 3, with 16 bases in between. CDR3 coding DNA: TGTGCCAGCAGTTACGATTTGGGGGGTGGGGACACTGAAGCTTTCTTT. Protein sequence: CASSYDLGGGDTEAFF.

Only a few counts were recorded for this clonotype. The V gene is TRBV7-2, the J gene TRBJ2-5; the D is unclear. Trimming stripped 5 bases from V and 5 bases from J, with 15 bases between. Germline CDR1 SGHTA, CDR2 FQGNSA. CDR3 length: 14 amino acids. In DNA form, the CDR3 reads TGTGCCAGCAGCCACTCCGCGGCGGAGGAGACCCAGTACTTC. Its translation is CASSHSAAEETQYF.

This clonotype appeared a few times. This chain uses TRBV29-1 with TRBJ1-2; no clear D. The CDR3 is 12 amino acids. Germline CDR1 is SQVTM and CDR2 is ANQGSEA. Trimming removed 6 bases from V and 5 bases from J, with 13 bases in between. DNA of the CDR3: TGCAGCGTCACGCCGGGAAGTTATGGCTACACCTTC. It yields the protein CSVTPGSYGYTF.

This chain links TRBV12-3 or TRBV12-4 with TRBJ1-4; D gene ambiguous. This CDR3 spans 13 amino acids. Trimming left V 3 bases short and J 7 bases short, with 9 bases between. CDR3 loop: CASSFRAGEKLFF. In DNA form, the CDR3 reads TGTGCCAGCAGTTTCCGAGCGGGTGAAAAACTGTTTTTT.

J is TRBJ2-7 and V is TRBV27; D is tentatively TRBD1 or TRBD2 (5 bases each). The germline CDR1 and CDR2 sequences are MNHEY and SMNVEV (reference sequence). V was clipped by 6 bases and J by 5 bases, with 14 bases between them. There are 13 residues in the CDR3. For the CDR3, the DNA is TGTGCCAGCAGAGCGGCCAGGGCCCACGAGCAGTACGTC. This codes for CASRAARAHEQYV.

The chain recombines TRBV6-2 or TRBV6-3 with TRBJ1-1; unclear D gene. Between the trimmed V and J ends, which lost 5 bases and 0 bases, there was a span of 10 bases. The CDR3 length is 14 residues. Looked up from germline, CDR1 is MNHEY and CDR2 is SVGEGT. CDR3 protein: CASSTHQVNTEAFF. Here the CDR3 DNA reads TGTGCCAGCAGTACCCATCAGGTGAACACTGAAGCTTTCTTT.

Many counts were recorded for this clonotype. The chain uses TRBV5-6 and TRBJ2-3, with 7 bases matching TRBD1. Looked up from germline, CDR1 is SGHDT and CDR2 is YYEEEE. CDR3 length: 15 residues. V dropped 4 bases and J dropped 4; count of bases not matched to a gene: 9. CDR3 nucleotide sequence: TGTGCCAGCAGCACCCCCGACAGGGTTTCAGATACGCAGTATTTT. Translated: CASSTPDRVSDTQYF.

This clonotype was detected ten times or more. V gene TRBV5-1 combines with J gene TRBJ2-1, with D possibly TRBD1 on 5 matching bases. CDR1 and CDR2 from the germline V gene are SGHRS and YFSETQ. The CDR3 length is 12 residues. V was trimmed by 5 bases and J by 8 bases, leaving 11 bases between them. CDR3 DNA sequence: TGCGCCAGCAGACGCGACAGCTATGAGCAGTTCTTC. It translates to CASRRDSYEQFF.

This clonotype was detected ten times or more. CDR3 in amino acids: CAISESIREGPEAFF. DNA for the CDR3: TGTGCCATCAGTGAGTCGATTCGGGAGGGGCCTGAAGCTTTCTTT. This rearrangement joins TRBV10-3 to TRBJ1-1; TRBD1 is a possible D gene (5 bases). Deletions cut 0 bases from V and 6 bases from J, with 14 bases between. Germline V gene sequence: CDR1 ENHRY, CDR2 SYGVKD. This CDR3 is 15 amino acids long.

Ten or more counts support this clonotype. The V gene is TRBV7-2, the J gene TRBJ2-3; D is unresolved. This CDR3 spans 14 amino acids. V lost 3 bases and J lost 1, with 8 bases in between. Germline CDR1 and CDR2: SGHTA and FQGNSA. Here the CDR3 DNA reads TGTGCCAGCAGCTTCACCCTCCGCACAGATACGCAGTATTTT. Protein sequence: CASSFTLRTDTQYF.

The chain has TRBV20-1 and TRBJ2-1, with TRBD1 matching 10 bases. CDR3 length: 15 amino acids. With V trimmed by 4 bases and J by 5 bases, 8 bases remained unmatched. CDR1 is DFQATT and CDR2 is SNEGSKA in the germline V gene (reference sequence). DNA for the CDR3: TGCAGTGCTATCATGCGGACAGGGGGGCACAATGAGCAGTTCTTC. Its protein product is CSAIMRTGGHNEQFF.

This clonotype was seen a handful of times. This sequence joins TRBV27 and TRBJ2-1; no clear D. The germline V gene has CDR1 MNHEY and CDR2 SMNVEV (reference sequence). V dropped 3 bases and J dropped 10 bases, with 16 bases sitting between them. The CDR3 is made up of 14 amino acids. In DNA, the CDR3 is TGTGCCAGCAGTTTCCCCGGAGCGCGCGGAGAGCAGTTCTTC. Encoded protein: CASSFPGARGEQFF.

J is TRBJ2-7 and V is TRBV5-5; the match to TRBD2 covers 10 bases. J gave up 2 bases and V 4 bases, and 6 bases lay outside the gene matches. The CDR3 has 15 residues. Germline loops: CDR1 SGHKS, CDR2 YYEKEE (reference sequence). The CDR3 loop is CASSPGSGGAYEQYV. The CDR3 DNA reads as TGTGCCAGCAGCCCCGGAAGCGGGGGGGCCTACGAGCAGTACGTC.

This clonotype was counted ten times or more. The chain carries TRBV20-1 and TRBJ2-1; D ambiguous. CDR1 is DFQATT and CDR2 is SNEGSKA in the germline V gene (reference sequence). The CDR3 has 13 residues. Trimming stripped 5 bases from V and 1 base from J, with 9 bases between. The CDR3 sequence: CSAPRQSYNEQFF. The CDR3 coding sequence is TGCAGTGCTCCAAGACAATCCTACAATGAGCAGTTCTTC.

This clonotype was counted a few times. The chain combines TRBV3-1 with TRBJ2-3; 7 positions agree with TRBD2. Germline V gene data show CDR1 as LGHDT and CDR2 as YNNKEL (reference sequence). The CDR3 covers 11 residues. V was clipped by 3 bases and J by 11 bases; unmatched bases: 2. The CDR3 sequence: CASSQAGEQYF. For the CDR3, the DNA is TGTGCCAGCAGCCAGGCGGGGGAGCAGTATTTT.

This clonotype has ten or more counts. The genes are TRBV7-9 and TRBJ1-2; the D is unclear. The length of the CDR3 is 13 residues. V was clipped by 2 bases and J by 3 bases, with 7 bases between them. Germline V lookup: CDR1 SEHNR, CDR2 FQNEAQ (reference sequence). The CDR3 protein is CASSLNGDYGYTF. The CDR3 coding sequence is TGTGCCAGCAGCTTAAATGGGGACTATGGCTACACCTTC.

There are many counts of this clonotype. V is TRBV7-2 and J is TRBJ2-3; D perhaps matches TRBD2 (6 bases). Trimming cost V 6 bases and J 1 base, with 11 bases left between them. Germline V lookup: CDR1 SGHTA, CDR2 FQGNSA. The CDR3 has 14 residues. The CDR3 DNA reads TGTGCCAGCAGAAAAGCGGGCCGCACAGATACGCAGTATTTT. This gives the protein CASRKAGRTDTQYF.

This clonotype occurred many times. The chain links TRBV10-3 to TRBJ2-1; the match to TRBD2 covers 9 bases. CDR3 length equals 11 residues. V gave up 11 bases and J gave up 8 bases; unmatched junction bases: 4. Germline values: CDR1 ENHRY, CDR2 SYGVKD. CDR3 region: CAAGTSHEQFF. CDR3 nucleotides: TGTGCCGCCGGGACTAGCCATGAGCAGTTCTTC.

This clonotype was seen ten or more times. The genes are TRBV5-6 and TRBJ1-5; D is unclear. V was trimmed by 2 bases and J by 2 bases, leaving 11 bases between them. The germline V gene has CDR1 SGHDT and CDR2 YYEEEE. CDR3 length: 15 residues. This CDR3 is CASSFGEVGNQPQHF. The CDR3 coding sequence is TGTGCCAGCAGCTTTGGGGAGGTGGGCAATCAGCCCCAGCATTTT.

This clonotype was recorded at least ten times. V usage is TRBV7-2 and J usage is TRBJ2-6; 11 positions match TRBD2. CDR3 length equals 17 residues. The junction had 1 base not matched to a gene; V was cut back by 3 bases and J by 0 bases. Germline V CDR1 and CDR2: SGHTA, FQGNSA. Here the CDR3 DNA reads TGTGCCAGCAGCTTGACTAGCGGGGTCTCTGGGGCCAACGTCCTGACTTTC. Its translation is CASSLTSGVSGANVLTF.

This sequence joins TRBV7-9 and TRBJ1-1, with a possible D match to TRBD1 (5 bases). Germline V gene data show CDR1 as SEHNR and CDR2 as FQNEAQ (reference sequence). V was trimmed by 4 bases and J by 10 bases, leaving 16 bases between them. The CDR3 length is 13 residues. CDR3 in amino acids: CASSSSQPRGAFF. The DNA for the CDR3 is TGTGCCAGCAGCTCAAGTCAACCGAGGGGAGCTTTCTTT.

The chain recombines TRBV9 with TRBJ1-1; TRBD1 might be the D (5 bases). Germline values: CDR1 SGDLS, CDR2 YYNGEE. Deletions cut 0 bases from V and 8 bases from J, with 11 bases between. This CDR3 has 13 amino acids. The DNA for the CDR3 is TGTGCCAGCAGCGTAGCGGGGGAATCAGAAGCTTTCTTT. Its protein product is CASSVAGESEAFF.